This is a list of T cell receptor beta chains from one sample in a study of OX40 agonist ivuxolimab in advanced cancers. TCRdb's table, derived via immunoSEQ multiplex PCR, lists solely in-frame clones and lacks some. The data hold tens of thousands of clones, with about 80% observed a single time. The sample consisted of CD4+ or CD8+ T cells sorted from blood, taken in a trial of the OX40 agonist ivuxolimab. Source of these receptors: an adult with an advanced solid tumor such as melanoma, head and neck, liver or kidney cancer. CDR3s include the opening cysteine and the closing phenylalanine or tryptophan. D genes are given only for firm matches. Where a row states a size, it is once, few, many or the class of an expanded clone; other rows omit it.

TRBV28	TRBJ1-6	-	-	TGTGCCAGCAGTTTGGGCAGGGAAAATTCACCCCTCCACTTT	CASSLGRENSPLHF
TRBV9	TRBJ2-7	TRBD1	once	TGTGCCAGCAGCACGACAGGGACCCCGGGGGAGCAGTACTTC	CASSTTGTPGEQYF
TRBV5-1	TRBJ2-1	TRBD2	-	TGCGCCAGCAGCTTGGATGGGACTAGCGGGATCAATGAGCAGTTCTTC	CASSLDGTSGINEQFF
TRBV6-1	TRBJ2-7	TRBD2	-	TGTGCCAGCTCGCGGACTAGCTACTACGAGCAGTACTTC	CASSRTSYYEQYF
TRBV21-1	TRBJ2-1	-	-	TGTGCCAGCAGCCCACCTCCCAGATACAATGAGCAGTTCTTC	CASSPPPRYNEQFF
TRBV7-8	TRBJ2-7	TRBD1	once	TGTGCCAGCAGCTTAGAGGGGACAGGGTCCTACGAGCAGTACTTC	CASSLEGTGSYEQYF
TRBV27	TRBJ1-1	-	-	TGTGCCAGCAGCCAGCTAGGGGGGAACACTGAAGCTTTCTTT	CASSQLGGNTEAFF
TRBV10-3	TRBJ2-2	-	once	TGTGCCATCAGTGAGTCGATGGGAGCCGACACCGGGGAGCTGTTTTTT	CAISESMGADTGELFF
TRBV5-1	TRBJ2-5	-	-	TGCGCCAGCACATGGGGTTACCAAGAGACCCAGTACTTC	CASTWGYQETQYF
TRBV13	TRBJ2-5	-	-	TGTGCCAGCAGCTTAGGGGGGGCTAACGGGAGAAGAGAGACCCAGTACTTC	CASSLGGANGRRETQYF
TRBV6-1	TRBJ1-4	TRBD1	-	TGTGCCAGCTGGGACAGGCTTAATGAAAAACTGTTTTTT	CASWDRLNEKLFF